A single sample gave rise to the 9 T cell receptor beta chains below, sequenced in a study of OX40 agonist ivuxolimab in advanced cancers. Assay used: immunoSEQ multiplex PCR; TCRdb lists only in-frame clones, some missing. The sample has tens of thousands of clones, 80% to 90% seen once. The sample here was CD4+ or CD8+ T cells sorted from blood, taken in a trial of the OX40 agonist ivuxolimab. These receptor sequences come from an adult with an advanced solid tumor such as melanoma, head and neck, liver or kidney cancer.

Worth noting for this clone: This CDR3 is also generated by other DNA sequences in the sample. The V gene is TRBV28, the J gene TRBJ2-7, with D possibly TRBD1 on 6 matching bases. This CDR3 region has 14 residues. Germline assignment: CDR1 MDHEN and CDR2 SYDVKM. The V end lost 2 bases, the J end lost 2 bases, and 10 bases lay between the germline ends. The CDR3 here is CASSLNRAPYEQYF. The CDR3 coding sequence is TGTGCCAGCAGTTTAAACAGGGCGCCCTACGAGCAGTACTTC.

The chain couples TRBV15 to TRBJ1-2; possible D gene TRBD1, 5 bases. The CDR3 length is 18 residues. Between the trimmed V and J ends, which lost 3 bases and 13 bases, there was a span of 33 bases. Per the germline V gene, CDR1 is LNHNV and CDR2 is YYDKDF (reference sequence). Written as DNA, the CDR3 is TGTGCCACCAGCAGCTTGTACGGGGGAGCATCATCCCACTTTCGGGTCACCTTC. This gives the protein CATSSLYGGASSHFRVTF.

This clone was observed a handful of times. This chain uses TRBV15 with TRBJ1-5; D not certain. CDR3 length: 15 amino acids. Per the germline V gene, CDR1 is LNHNV and CDR2 is YYDKDF (reference sequence). The V gene lost 3 bases and the J gene lost 2 bases, with 11 bases spanning the gap. In nucleotides, the CDR3 is TGTGCCACCAGCAGGACCTACGGGGGCAATCAGCCCCAGCATTTT. Translated: CATSRTYGGNQPQHF.

This clone was found once. The chain links TRBV4-3 to TRBJ2-1; possible D gene TRBD1, 6 bases. Per germline, CDR1 LGHNA and CDR2 YSLEER. V lost 0 bases and J 5 bases, leaving 14 bases between the germline ends. The CDR3 has 16 amino acids. The CDR3, as DNA: TGCGCCAGCAGCCAAGATTCGGGCAGGGGACACAATGAGCAGTTCTTC. Translated: CASSQDSGRGHNEQFF.

V usage is TRBV29-1 and J usage is TRBJ2-7, with 7 bases matching TRBD1. This CDR3 spans 13 amino acids. Germline values: CDR1 SQVTM, CDR2 ANQGSEA. J gave up 2 bases and V 6 bases, and 7 bases lay outside the gene matches. CDR3 DNA: TGCAGCGTCGCCCGACAGGGCACCTACGAGCAGTACTTC. It yields the protein CSVARQGTYEQYF.

This chain joins TRBV4-1 and TRBJ1-2; perhaps TRBD1 as D (6 bases). This CDR3 contains 17 residues. In germline, CDR1 is MGHRA, CDR2 YSYEKL. Trimming took off 0 bases at V and 3 bases at J, with 17 bases between the two ends. The chain's CDR3 is CASSQDDSGGLYYGYTF. The CDR3 DNA follows: TGCGCCAGCAGCCAAGATGACTCCGGGGGGCTATACTATGGCTACACCTTC.

This chain uses TRBV7-2 with TRBJ1-5; D is unclear. Trimming left V 1 base short and J 0 bases short, with 10 bases between. This CDR3 comprises 16 residues. The germline V gene has CDR1 SGHTA and CDR2 FQGNSA. CDR3 amino acids: CASSLVGLYSNQPQHF. CDR3 DNA sequence: TGTGCCAGCAGCTTAGTGGGCCTTTATAGCAATCAGCCCCAGCATTTT.

The J gene is TRBJ1-6, the V gene TRBV28; the match to TRBD1 covers 12 bases. Trimming at V came to 2 bases and at J to 11 bases, leaving 7 bases not matched to a gene. The CDR3 extends over 16 amino acids. Per the germline V gene, CDR1 is MDHEN and CDR2 is SYDVKM. CDR3 in DNA: TGTGCCAGCAGTTTAAATCCGGGACAGGGGGCTACACCCCTCCACTTT. It specifies CASSLNPGQGATPLHF.

The CDR3 DNA follows: TGTGCCAGCAGTTTAGGAGGGGGCTATCAGCCCCAGCATTTT. Translation gives CASSLGGGYQPQHF. J is TRBJ1-5 and V is TRBV27; 7 bases align to TRBD1. The CDR3 sequence is 14 residues long. Per the germline V gene, CDR1 is MNHEY and CDR2 is SMNVEV (reference sequence). Trimming took 2 bases from V and 5 from J; bases not matched to a gene: 3.